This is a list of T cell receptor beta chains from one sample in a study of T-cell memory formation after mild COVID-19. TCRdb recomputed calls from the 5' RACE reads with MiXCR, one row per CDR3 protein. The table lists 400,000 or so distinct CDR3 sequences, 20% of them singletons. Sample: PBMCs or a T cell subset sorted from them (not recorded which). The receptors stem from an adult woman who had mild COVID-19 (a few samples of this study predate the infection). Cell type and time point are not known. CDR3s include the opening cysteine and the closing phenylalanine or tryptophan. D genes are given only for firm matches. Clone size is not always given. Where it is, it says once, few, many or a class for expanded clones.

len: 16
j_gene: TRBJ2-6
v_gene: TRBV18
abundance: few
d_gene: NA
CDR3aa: CASSPGGSSGANVLTF
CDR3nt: TGTGCCAGCTCACCAGGGGGTAGCTCTGGGGCCAACGTCCTGACTTTC

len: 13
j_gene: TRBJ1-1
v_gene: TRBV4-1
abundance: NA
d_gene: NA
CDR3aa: CASGRGGGTEAFF
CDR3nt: TGCGCCAGCGGACGCGGAGGGGGCACTGAAGCTTTCTTT

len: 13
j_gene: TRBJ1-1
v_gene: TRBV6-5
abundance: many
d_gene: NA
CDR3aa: CASSSRGGTEAFF
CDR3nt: TGTGCCAGCAGTTCCCGGGGGGGCACTGAAGCTTTCTTT

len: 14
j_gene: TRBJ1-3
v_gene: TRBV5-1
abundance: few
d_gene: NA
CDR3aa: CASSADGLGGTIYF
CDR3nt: TGCGCCAGCAGTGCCGACGGTCTTGGGGGCACCATATATTTT

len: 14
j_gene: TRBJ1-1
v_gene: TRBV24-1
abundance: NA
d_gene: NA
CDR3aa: CATSDPNPGAEAFF
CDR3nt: TGTGCCACCAGTGATCCTAACCCCGGGGCTGAAGCTTTCTTT

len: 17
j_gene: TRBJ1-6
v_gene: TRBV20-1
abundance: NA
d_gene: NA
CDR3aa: CSARDPGSGAENSPLHF
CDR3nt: TGCAGTGCTAGAGACCCAGGATCCGGGGCGGAGAATTCACCCCTCCACTTT

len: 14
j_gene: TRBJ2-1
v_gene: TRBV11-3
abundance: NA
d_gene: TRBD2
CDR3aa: CASRSGTNNNEQFF
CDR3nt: TGTGCCAGCAGATCCGGGACTAACAACAATGAGCAGTTCTTC

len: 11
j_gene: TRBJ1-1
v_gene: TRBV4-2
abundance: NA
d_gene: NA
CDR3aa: CASSQGREAFF
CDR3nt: TGTGCCAGCAGCCAGGGACGGGAAGCTTTCTTT

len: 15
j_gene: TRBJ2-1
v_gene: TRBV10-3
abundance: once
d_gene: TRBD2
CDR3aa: CAIMSGTSVANEQFF
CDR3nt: TGTGCCATCATGTCGGGGACTAGCGTGGCAAATGAGCAGTTCTTC

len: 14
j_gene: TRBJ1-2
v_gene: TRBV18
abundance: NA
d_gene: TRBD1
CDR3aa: CASSPDRGNYGYTF
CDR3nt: TGTGCCAGCTCACCTGACAGGGGGAACTATGGCTACACCTTC

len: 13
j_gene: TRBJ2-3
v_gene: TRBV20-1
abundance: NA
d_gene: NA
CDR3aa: CSAPGQSGDTQYF
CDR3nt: TGCAGTGCTCCCGGACAGTCAGGAGATACGCAGTATTTT

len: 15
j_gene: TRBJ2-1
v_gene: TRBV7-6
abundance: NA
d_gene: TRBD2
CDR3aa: CASSRRLAGEDEQFF
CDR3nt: TGTGCCAGCAGCAGAAGACTAGCGGGGGAAGATGAGCAGTTCTTC

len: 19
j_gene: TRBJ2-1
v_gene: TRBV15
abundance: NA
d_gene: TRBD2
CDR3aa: CATSRKRTSGEATYNEQFF
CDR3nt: TGTGCCACCAGCAGGAAAAGGACTAGCGGGGAGGCTACCTACAATGAGCAGTTCTTC

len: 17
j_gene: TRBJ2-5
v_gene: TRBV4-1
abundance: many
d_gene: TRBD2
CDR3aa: CASSSTRTSGGAETQYF
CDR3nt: TGCGCCAGCAGCTCGACGCGGACTAGCGGGGGGGCCGAGACCCAGTACTTC

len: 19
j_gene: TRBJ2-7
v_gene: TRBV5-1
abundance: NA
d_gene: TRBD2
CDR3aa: CASSLARTGLAGNSYEQYF
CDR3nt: TGCGCCAGCAGCTTGGCCAGGACAGGACTAGCGGGGAACTCCTACGAGCAGTACTTC

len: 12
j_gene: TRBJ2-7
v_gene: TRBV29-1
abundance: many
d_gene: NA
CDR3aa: CSVAVVSYEQYF
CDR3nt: TGCAGCGTTGCTGTGGTCTCCTACGAGCAGTACTTC

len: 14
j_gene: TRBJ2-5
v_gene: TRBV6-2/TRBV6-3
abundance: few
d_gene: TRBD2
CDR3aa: CASSSGRAQETQYF
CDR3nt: TGTGCCAGCAGTTCCGGGAGGGCACAAGAGACCCAGTACTTC

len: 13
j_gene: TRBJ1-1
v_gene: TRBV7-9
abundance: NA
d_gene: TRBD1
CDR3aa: CASSQTGEAEAFF
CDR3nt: TGTGCCAGCAGCCAGACAGGGGAAGCTGAAGCTTTCTTT

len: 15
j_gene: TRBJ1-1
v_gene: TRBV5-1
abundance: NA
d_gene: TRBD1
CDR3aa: CASSGTGTGSSQAFF
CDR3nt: TGCGCCAGCAGCGGGACCGGGACAGGGTCCTCTCAAGCTTTCTTT

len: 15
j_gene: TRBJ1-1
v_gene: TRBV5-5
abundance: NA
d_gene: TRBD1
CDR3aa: CASSRTGGADTEAFF
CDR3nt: TGTGCCAGCAGCCGGACAGGGGGCGCGGACACTGAAGCTTTCTTT

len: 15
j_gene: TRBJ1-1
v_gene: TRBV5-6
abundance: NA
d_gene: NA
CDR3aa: CASSLVFGDNTEAFF
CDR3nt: TGTGCCAGCAGCTTGGTGTTTGGTGATAACACTGAAGCTTTCTTT

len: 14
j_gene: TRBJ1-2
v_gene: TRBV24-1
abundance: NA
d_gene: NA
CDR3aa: CATSDDLTLYGYTF
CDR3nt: TGTGCCACCAGTGACGACCTTACCCTTTATGGCTACACCTTC

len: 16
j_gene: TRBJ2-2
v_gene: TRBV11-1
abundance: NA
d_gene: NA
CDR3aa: CASSLVSQAGTGELFF
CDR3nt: TGTGCCAGCAGCTTAGTTAGCCAGGCGGGGACCGGGGAGCTGTTTTTT

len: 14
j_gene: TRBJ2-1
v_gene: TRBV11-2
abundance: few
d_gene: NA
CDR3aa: CASSSIPEFNEQFF
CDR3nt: TGTGCCAGCAGCTCTATACCGGAATTCAATGAGCAGTTCTTC

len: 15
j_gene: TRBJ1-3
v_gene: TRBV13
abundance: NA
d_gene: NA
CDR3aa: CASRLNPLSGNTIYF
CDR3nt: TGTGCCAGCAGGTTGAATCCCCTCTCTGGAAACACCATATATTTT

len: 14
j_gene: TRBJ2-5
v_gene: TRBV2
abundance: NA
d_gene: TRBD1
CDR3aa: CASREGQGQETQYF
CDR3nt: TGTGCCAGCAGAGAGGGACAGGGGCAGGAGACCCAGTACTTC

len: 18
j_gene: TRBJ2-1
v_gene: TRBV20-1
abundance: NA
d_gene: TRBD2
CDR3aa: CSASTWTSGSIGVNEQFF
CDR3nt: TGCAGTGCTTCAACATGGACTAGCGGGAGTATCGGGGTCAATGAGCAGTTCTTC